The TCR beta chain under discussion was sequenced for a study of T cell changes during pregnancy in multiple sclerosis. Sequenced by immunoSEQ multiplex PCR; TCRdb stores in-frame clones only, minus some. Seen here are 60,000 to 85,000 clones, approximately 94% observed once, and the top ten hold about 0.6%. The source of this sequence is a female donor with multiple sclerosis, enrolled in a pregnancy study. The input for sequencing was peripheral blood, taken in the third trimester of pregnancy.

The CDR3 here is CATSSHSDGYTF. CDR3 sequence (DNA): TGTGCCACCAGCTCCCACTCGGATGGCTACACCTTC. The rearrangement links TRBV15 to TRBJ1-2; D gene unclear. There are 12 residues in the CDR3. V was cut by 5 bases and J by 6 bases, with 10 bases left in between. Per the germline V gene, CDR1 is LNHNV and CDR2 is YYDKDF (reference sequence).